The clone carrying this T cell receptor beta chain was seen many times. Its antigen remains unidentified. This specimen belongs to a study of T cells in Graves' hyperthyroidism and ophthalmopathy. Study results and caveats: Among clonotypes expanded in thyroid above 0.001, most were also found in blood.

Authors of the study amplified TCR beta CDR3 regions from RNA transcripts. TCR CDR3 underwent first-round RT-PCR with the HTBI primer set. MiXCR, run by TCRdb on the multiplex PCR reads, gives a single entry per CDR3 protein. The sample lists approximately 560,000 distinct CDR3 sequences, 46% occurring once. J lost 6 bases, V lost 1 base, and 4 bases had no gene match. The CDR3 runs 15 residues. Germline values: CDR1 SGHTA, CDR2 FQGNSA. The chain links TRBV7-2 to TRBJ2-5; the match to TRBD1 covers 11 bases. The sequenced sample was peripheral blood or thyroid tissue (not recorded which). The TCR originated in a young woman with Graves' hyperthyroidism. The CDR3 region is CASSLVDRGRQTQYF. The CDR3 DNA sequence: TGTGCCAGCAGCTTAGTGGACAGGGGGCGGCAGACCCAGTACTTC.